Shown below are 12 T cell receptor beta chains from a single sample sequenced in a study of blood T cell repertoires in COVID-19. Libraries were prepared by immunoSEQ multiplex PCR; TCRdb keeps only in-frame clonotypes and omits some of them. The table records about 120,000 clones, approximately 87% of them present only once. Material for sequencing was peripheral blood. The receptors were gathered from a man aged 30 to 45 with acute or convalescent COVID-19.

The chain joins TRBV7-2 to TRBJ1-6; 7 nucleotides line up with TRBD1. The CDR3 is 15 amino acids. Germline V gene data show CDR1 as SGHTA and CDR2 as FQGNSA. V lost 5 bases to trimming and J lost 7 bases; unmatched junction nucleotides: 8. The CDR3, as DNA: TGTGCCAGCAGCCGGGGGACAGTGGTAAATTCACCCCTCCACTTT. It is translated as CASSRGTVVNSPLHF.

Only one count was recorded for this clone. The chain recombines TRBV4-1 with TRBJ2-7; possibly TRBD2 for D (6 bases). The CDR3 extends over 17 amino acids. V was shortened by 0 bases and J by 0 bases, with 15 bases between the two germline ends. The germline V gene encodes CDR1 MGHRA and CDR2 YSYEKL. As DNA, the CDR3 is TGCGCCAGCAGCCAAGAGGGGGGTGGGGCGAGCTCCTACGAGCAGTACGTC. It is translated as CASSQEGGGASSYEQYV.

Here the CDR3 DNA reads TGCGCCAGCAGTGAGTTTGCGGGATCGAGGGAGCAGTACGTC. Encoded protein: CASSEFAGSREQYV. The chain combines TRBV10-2 with TRBJ2-7, with a weak D call TRBD2 (6 bases). The V and J ends lost 1 base and 7 bases respectively, with 14 bases between them. CDR1 and CDR2 from the germline V gene are WSHSY and SAAADI. CDR3 size: 14 residues.

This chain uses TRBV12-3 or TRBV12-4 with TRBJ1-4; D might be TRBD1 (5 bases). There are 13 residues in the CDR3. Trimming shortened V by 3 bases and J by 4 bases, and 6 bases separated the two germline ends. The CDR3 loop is CASSFGGNEKLFF. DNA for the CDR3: TGTGCCAGCAGTTTCGGGGGTAATGAAAAACTGTTTTTT.

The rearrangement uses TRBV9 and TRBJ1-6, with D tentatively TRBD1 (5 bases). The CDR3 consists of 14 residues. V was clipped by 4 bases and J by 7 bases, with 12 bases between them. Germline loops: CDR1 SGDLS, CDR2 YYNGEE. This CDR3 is CASSPPGVNSPLHF. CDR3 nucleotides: TGTGCCAGCAGCCCCCCGGGGGTGAATTCACCCCTCCACTTT.

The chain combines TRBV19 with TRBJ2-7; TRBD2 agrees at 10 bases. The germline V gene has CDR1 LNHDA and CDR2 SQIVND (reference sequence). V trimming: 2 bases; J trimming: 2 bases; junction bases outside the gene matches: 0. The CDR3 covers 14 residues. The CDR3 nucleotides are TGTGCCAGTAGTATAACTAGCGGGGCCTACGAGCAGTACTTC. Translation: CASSITSGAYEQYF.

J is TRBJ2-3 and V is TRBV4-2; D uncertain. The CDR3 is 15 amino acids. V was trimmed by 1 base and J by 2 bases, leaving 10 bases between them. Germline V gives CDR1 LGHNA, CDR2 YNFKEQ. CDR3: CASSQGASLTDTQYF. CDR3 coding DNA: TGTGCCAGCAGCCAAGGAGCCTCCCTCACAGATACGCAGTATTTT.

The CDR3 spells CSVEESPTRSYYEQYF. In DNA, the CDR3 is TGCAGCGTTGAAGAGTCCCCTACTAGAAGTTACTACGAGCAGTACTTC. V and J are TRBV29-1 and TRBJ2-7, with a possible D match to TRBD2 (5 bases). V shed 0 bases and J shed 3 bases, with 18 bases lying between them. Germline CDR1 reads SQVTM; CDR2 reads ANQGSEA. The CDR3 has 16 amino acids.

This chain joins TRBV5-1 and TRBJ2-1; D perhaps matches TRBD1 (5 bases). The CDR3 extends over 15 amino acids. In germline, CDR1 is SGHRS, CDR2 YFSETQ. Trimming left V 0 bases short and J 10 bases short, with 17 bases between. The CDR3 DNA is TGCGCCAGCAGCTTGGCACCTGGGGCCCCCTCAGAGCAGTTCTTC. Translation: CASSLAPGAPSEQFF.

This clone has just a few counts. CDR3 protein: CASSPSGGQPQHF. The CDR3 coding sequence is TGTGCCAGCAGCCCATCGGGGGGTCAGCCCCAGCATTTT. The genes are TRBV12-3 or TRBV12-4 and TRBJ1-5; TRBD1 is a possible D gene (5 bases). With 6 bases removed from V and 6 bases from J, the gap between germline ends came to 12 bases. The CDR3 has 13 residues.

CDR3 sequence reads: CASSEVQRETQYF. In DNA form, the CDR3 reads TGTGCCAGCAGTGAAGTTCAGAGGGAGACCCAGTACTTC. The chain carries TRBV6-1 and TRBJ2-5; D unresolved. CDR3 size: 13 residues. CDR1 is MNHNS, CDR2 SASEGT, per germline. Trimming shortened V by 1 base and J by 5 bases, and 8 bases separated the two germline ends.

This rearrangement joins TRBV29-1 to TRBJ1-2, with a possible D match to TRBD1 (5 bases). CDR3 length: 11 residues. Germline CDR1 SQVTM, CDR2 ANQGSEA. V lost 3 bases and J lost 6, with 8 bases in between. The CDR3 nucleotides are TGCAGCGTTGATACAGGTCATGGCTACACCTTC. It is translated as CSVDTGHGYTF. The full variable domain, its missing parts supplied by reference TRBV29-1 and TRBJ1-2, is SAVISQKPSRDICQRGTSLTIQCQVDSQVTMMFWYRQQPGQSLTLIATANQGSEATYESGFVIDKFPISRPNLTFSTLTVSNMSPEDSSIYLCSVDTGHGYTFGSGTRLTVV.